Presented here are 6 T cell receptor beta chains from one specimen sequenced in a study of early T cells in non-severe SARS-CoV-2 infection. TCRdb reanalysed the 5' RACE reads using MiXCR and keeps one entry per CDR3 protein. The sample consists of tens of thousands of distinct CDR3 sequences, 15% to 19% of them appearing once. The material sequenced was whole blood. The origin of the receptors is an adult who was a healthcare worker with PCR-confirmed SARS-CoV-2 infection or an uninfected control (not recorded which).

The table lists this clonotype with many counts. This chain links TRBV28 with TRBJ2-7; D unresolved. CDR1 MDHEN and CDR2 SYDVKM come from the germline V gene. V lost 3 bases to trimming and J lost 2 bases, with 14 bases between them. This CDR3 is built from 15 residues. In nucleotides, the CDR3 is TGTGCCAGCAGTTTGTCTCCGGGTCTTACCTACGAGCAGTACTTC. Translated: CASSLSPGLTYEQYF.

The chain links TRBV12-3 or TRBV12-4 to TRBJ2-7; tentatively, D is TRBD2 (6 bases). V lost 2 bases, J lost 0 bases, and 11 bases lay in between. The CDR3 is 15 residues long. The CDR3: CASSLLATYSYEQYF. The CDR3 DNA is TGTGCCAGCAGTTTACTAGCGACCTACTCCTACGAGCAGTACTTC.

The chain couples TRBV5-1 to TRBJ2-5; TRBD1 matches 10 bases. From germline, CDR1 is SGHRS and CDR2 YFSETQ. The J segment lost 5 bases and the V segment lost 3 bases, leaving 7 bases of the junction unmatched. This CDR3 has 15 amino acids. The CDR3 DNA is TGCGCCAGCAGCTCACCACCGGGACAGGGGGAGACCCAGTACTTC. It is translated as CASSSPPGQGETQYF.

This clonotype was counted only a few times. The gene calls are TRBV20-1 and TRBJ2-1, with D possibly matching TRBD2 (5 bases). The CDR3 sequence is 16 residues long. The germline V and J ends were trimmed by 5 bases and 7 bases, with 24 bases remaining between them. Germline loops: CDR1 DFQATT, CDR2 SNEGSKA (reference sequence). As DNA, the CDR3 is TGCAGTGCTGCCGGAGGTTCTCGCGGTGTTATGAATGAGCAGTTCTTC. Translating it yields CSAAGGSRGVMNEQFF.

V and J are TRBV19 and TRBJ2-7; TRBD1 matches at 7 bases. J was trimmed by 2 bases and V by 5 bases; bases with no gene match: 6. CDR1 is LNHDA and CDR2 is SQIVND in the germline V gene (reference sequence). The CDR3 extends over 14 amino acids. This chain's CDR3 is CASSLGQSTYEQYF. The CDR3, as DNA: TGTGCCAGTAGTTTGGGACAGTCAACCTACGAGCAGTACTTC.

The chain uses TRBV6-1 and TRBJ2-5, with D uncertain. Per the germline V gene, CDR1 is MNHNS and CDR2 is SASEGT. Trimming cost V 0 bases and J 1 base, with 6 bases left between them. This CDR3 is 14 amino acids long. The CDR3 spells CASSEAKGQETQYF. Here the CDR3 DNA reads TGTGCCAGCAGTGAAGCGAAGGGCCAAGAGACCCAGTACTTC.